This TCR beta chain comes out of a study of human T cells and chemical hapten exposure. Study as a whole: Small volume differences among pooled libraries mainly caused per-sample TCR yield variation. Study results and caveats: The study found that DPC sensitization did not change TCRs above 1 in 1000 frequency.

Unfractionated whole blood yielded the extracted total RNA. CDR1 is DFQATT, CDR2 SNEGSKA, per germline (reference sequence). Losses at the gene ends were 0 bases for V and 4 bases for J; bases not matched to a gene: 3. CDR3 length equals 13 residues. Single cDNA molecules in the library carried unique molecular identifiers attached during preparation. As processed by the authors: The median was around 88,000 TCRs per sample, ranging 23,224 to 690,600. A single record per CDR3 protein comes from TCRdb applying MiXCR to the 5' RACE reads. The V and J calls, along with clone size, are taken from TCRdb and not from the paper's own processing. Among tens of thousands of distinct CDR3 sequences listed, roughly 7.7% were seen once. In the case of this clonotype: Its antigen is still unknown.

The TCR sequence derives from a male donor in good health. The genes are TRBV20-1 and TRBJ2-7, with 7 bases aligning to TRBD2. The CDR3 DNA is TGCAGTGCTAGAGATCCCGGGAGGTACGAGCAGTACTTC. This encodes CSARDPGRYEQYF.